A selection of T cell receptor beta chains follows, all from one sample in a study of cytomegalovirus exposure and HLA in healthy donors. TCRdb keeps only in-frame clones here, not all; method: immunoSEQ multiplex PCR. This sample has 130,000 or so clones, with roughly four fifths found just once. The sample taken for sequencing was PBMCs. The receptors were gathered from a woman aged 18-30 years in good health and CMV-seronegative. Each CDR3 is given without its conserved first and last residue. The order of the fields is J gene, V gene, CDR3 protein.

TRBJ2-1	TRBV11-2	ASSLRLAINEQF
TRBJ2-3	TRBV11-3	ASSLGGSTDTQY
TRBJ1-3	TRBV7-6	ASSQNIIGNTIY
TRBJ2-1	TRBV13	ASSFGGYNEQF
TRBJ1-2	TRBV6-4	ASSDSGTGTNYGYT
TRBJ2-7	TRBV2	ASIGLAGDEQY
TRBJ2-7	TRBV14	ASSQGRTGAYEQY
TRBJ2-7	TRBV11-2	ASSSPGTGGHEQY
TRBJ2-3	TRBV7-2	ASSPPGGVSTDTQY
TRBJ1-1	TRBV25-1	ASTDRGQLNTEAF
TRBJ1-2	TRBV6-5	ASSYSTGNYGYT
TRBJ2-7	TRBV5-5	ASSFRPSSGRALRQNEQY
TRBJ2-1	TRBV9	ASSASGNYNEQF
TRBJ2-6	TRBV27	ASSSLQGSGANGLT
TRBJ1-2	TRBV19	ASSPIEGAGYGYT
TRBJ2-5	TRBV25-1	ASSEYVTGSPY
TRBJ1-5	TRBV6-4	ASSEVVGSGQPQH
TRBJ2-3	TRBV7-3	ASSSTSTGGDTQY
TRBJ2-1	TRBV4-1	ASSQEGREVNEQF
-	TRBV6-1	ASSLAGGPYEQY
TRBJ1-6	TRBV6-1	ASSRDREGSPLH
TRBJ2-5	TRBV15	ATSRGQGQETQY
TRBJ1-6	TRBV9	ASSTRDRGNSPLH
TRBJ1-6	TRBV14	ASSHIPGTGEPSYNSPLH
TRBJ2-3	TRBV19	ASSAWSAGVFADTQY
TRBJ2-6	TRBV10-3	AISAPGTGDLSGANGLT
TRBJ2-1	TRBV5-1	ASSRLENEQF
TRBJ2-5	TRBV7-9	ASSLARDLETQY
TRBJ1-1	TRBV7-2	ASSLVPQILEAF
TRBJ2-1	TRBV4-1	ASSPQPFAGGGNEQF
TRBJ1-1	TRBV27	APGDSPNTEAF
TRBJ2-2	TRBV6-5	ASSLGTSGTGELF
TRBJ1-2	TRBV5-6	ASSSGGQGFGHT
TRBJ1-1	TRBV6-6	ASSPQGLEPF
TRBJ1-1	TRBV10-3	AINPGPSRTEAF
TRBJ1-5	TRBV2	ASSEARSQPQH
TRBJ1-2	TRBV2	ASREDWAYGYT
TRBJ1-1	TRBV2	ASNLPRDTEAF
TRBJ1-6	TRBV5-1	ASSRSTGVNNSPLH
TRBJ2-2	TRBV5-1	ASSWASGANTGELF
-	TRBV19	ASSSRGTSGRASEQY
TRBJ2-3	TRBV5-1	ASSLPSGGAGTDTQY
TRBJ1-1	TRBV4-1	ASSPSGPGQDTEAF
TRBJ1-2	TRBV2	ASKGAPAQAGVYGYT
TRBJ2-3	TRBV6-1	ASSEVAGVTDTQY
TRBJ1-1	TRBV29-1	SAEGQGLEAF
TRBJ1-2	TRBV6-5	ASSSYAGDYGYT
TRBJ2-5	TRBV6-1	ASSVGLAEETQY
TRBJ1-4	TRBV15	ATSRDRGTGYEKLF
TRBJ2-1	TRBV2	ASSYPGQGVGNEQF
TRBJ1-2	TRBV11-2	ASSTDTWMNYGYT
TRBJ2-7	TRBV6-6	ASSYSRPRYEQY
TRBJ2-3	TRBV30	AWSISPADTQY
TRBJ1-1	TRBV7-9	ASSFRGGNTEAF
TRBJ1-5	TRBV12-5	ASGHGFNQPQH
TRBJ1-4	TRBV18	ASSPQQGLSEKLF
TRBJ1-5	TRBV4-1	ASSQGSPSAQPQH
TRBJ2-3	TRBV5-1	ASSFLGGSTDTQY
TRBJ2-7	TRBV4-3	ASSQEGTGGYEQY
-	TRBV5-1	ASSLGTGYEQY